This TCR beta chain was captured in a study of molecular identifiers for immune sequencing clone quantification listed by TCRdb under 2018. About the full investigation: For a replicate experiment, RNA from roughly 20,000 or 100,000 naive CD8 T cells was divided into five aliquots, and four of the five aliquots were sequenced. This methods study benchmarked molecular-identifier clustering-based TCR repertoire sequencing (MIDCIRS) and TCR RNA copy counting, using CD8 T cells to do so.

Naive CD8 T cell libraries were made from 20,000 to 1,000,000 sorted cells using 10%, 30% or 50% of purified RNA. Naive CD8 T cells were FACS-sorted as CD8+CD4-CCR7+CD45RA+ on a BD FACSAria II into RLT Plus buffer. Detection sensitivity was tested by spiking Jurkat RNA equal to around 11 TCR copies' worth into samples containing roughly 19,000-1,100,000 naive CD8 T cells. Enrichment of CD8 T cells was performed with RosetteSep CD8+ T Cell Enrichment Cocktail and Ficoll-Paque, after which ACK red cell lysis was carried out. Ten or more counts support this clonotype. The target of this receptor is not known. Qualities for individual bases were not recorded, and no much larger clone is one base off. Libraries were constructed by PCR. Sequencing used an Illumina HiSeq 4000. Bulk TCR libraries were generated as previously described, with the TCR primers listed in Table S5 used. The Qiagen AllPrep DNA/RNA kit was used to purify total RNA. Before analysis, reads from multiple sequencing runs of the same library were pooled. In the authors' own workflow: Reads were retained only if their TCR constant sequence matched exactly, and those retained reads were trimmed to 150 nt and grouped according to their 12-nt molecular barcodes. Within each barcode group, reads were sub-clustered at a 15% Levenshtein threshold, and quality-weighted consensus sequences were built per RNA molecule. Non-functional sequences were discarded, and so were lower-count sequences lying one edit away from another sequence. Based on fitting two negative binomial distributions, any barcode sub-cluster with under 20% of the maximum read count was discarded. TCRdb reanalyzed the raw reads on its own, using fastp at Q25 for trimming and MiXCR for clone calling, and kept in-frame beta chains. Every CDR3 protein is listed once, alongside the most common genes and DNA of its rows. The V and J calls shown here were made by TCRdb, not taken from the authors' results. Within this sample are 60,000 to 70,000 distinct CDR3 sequences, with over 15% of them counted one time only. The top ten clones comprise 1.3% to 1.5% of the sample.

The germline ends are 11 bases apart after V is trimmed by 0 bases and J by 5 bases. The CDR3 numbers 14 residues from cysteine through phenylalanine. Only the CDR3 part of the read is kept: 42 bases, read in frame from the first base. CDR1 KGHSY and CDR2 FQNENV are derived from the germline V gene. General study outcomes and caveats: Highly expanded clone sizes could be underestimated because identical TCR molecules may share a barcode. Naive libraries contained spiked-in Jurkat TCR RNA (approximately nine copies' worth), which is not part of the donor repertoire. Spiked-in Jurkat TCR RNA equal to a single cell's worth was reported to be detectable even within 1,100,000 naive CD8 T cells. When barcode sub-clustering was left out, chimeric consensus sequences inflated TCR diversity, with chimeras reaching as high as 47%. Modeling estimated about 2.8 recovered TCR RNA copies per cell, compared with roughly 10 by digital PCR, which implies about 32% capture efficiency. In CMV-specific effector cells, over 97% of molecules were held by clones above 20 RNA copies, whereas under 1% of molecules were held by such clones in naive cells.

The receptor comes from a human donor in good health. Some libraries in this study had Jurkat cell RNA spiked in. The V and J genes are TRBV16 and TRBJ2-7, with the D gene call left open. The material sequenced was naive CD8+ T cells from blood, with Jurkat cell RNA spiked in. Per the publication, the cell subset or site label means: FACS-sorted CD8+CD4-CCR7+CD45RA+ naive T cells. In nucleotide form, the sequence is TGTGCCAGCAGCCAATCCCCCCGTAGTGACGAGCAGTACTTC. It encodes CASSQSPRSDEQYF.